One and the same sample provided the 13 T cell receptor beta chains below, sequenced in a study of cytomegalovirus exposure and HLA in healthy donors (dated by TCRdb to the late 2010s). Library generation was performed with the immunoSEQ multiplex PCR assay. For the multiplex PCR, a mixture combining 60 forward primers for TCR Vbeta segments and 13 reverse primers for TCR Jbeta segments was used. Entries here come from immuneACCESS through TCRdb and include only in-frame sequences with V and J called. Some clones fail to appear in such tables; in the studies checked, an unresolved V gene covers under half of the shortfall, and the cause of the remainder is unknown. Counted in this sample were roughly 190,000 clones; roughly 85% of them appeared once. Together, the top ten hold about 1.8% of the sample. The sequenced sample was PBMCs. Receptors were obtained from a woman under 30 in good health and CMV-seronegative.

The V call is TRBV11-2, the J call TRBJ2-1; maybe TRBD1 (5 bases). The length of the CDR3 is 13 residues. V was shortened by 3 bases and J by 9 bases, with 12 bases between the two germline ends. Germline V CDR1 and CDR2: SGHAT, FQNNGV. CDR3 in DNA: TGTGCCAGCAGCTTCCGAAGGGGCGGTGAGCAGTTCTTC. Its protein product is CASSFRRGGEQFF.

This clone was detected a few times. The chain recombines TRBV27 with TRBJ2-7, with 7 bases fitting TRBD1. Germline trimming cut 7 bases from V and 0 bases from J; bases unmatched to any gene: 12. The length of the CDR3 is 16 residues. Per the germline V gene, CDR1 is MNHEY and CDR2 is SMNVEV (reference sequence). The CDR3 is CASTLTGQASSYEQYF. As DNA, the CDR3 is TGTGCCAGCACATTAACCGGACAGGCGAGCTCCTACGAGCAGTACTTC.

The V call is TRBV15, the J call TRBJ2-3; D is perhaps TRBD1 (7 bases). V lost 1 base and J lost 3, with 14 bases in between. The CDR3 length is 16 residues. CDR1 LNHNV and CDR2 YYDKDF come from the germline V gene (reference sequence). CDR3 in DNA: TGTGCCACCAGCAGAGTTTATGCAGGGGGGACAGATACGCAGTATTTT. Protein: CATSRVYAGGTDTQYF.

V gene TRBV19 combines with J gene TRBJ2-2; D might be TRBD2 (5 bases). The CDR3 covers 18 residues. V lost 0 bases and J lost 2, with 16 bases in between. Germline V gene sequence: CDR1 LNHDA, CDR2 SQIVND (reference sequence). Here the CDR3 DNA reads TGTGCCAGTAGTATAGATCCCTTTGGGCGGGCTAACACCGGGGAGCTGTTTTTT. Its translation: CASSIDPFGRANTGELFF. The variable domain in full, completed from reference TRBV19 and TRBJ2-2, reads DGGITQSPKYLFRKEGQNVTLSCEQNLNHDAMYWYRQDPGQGLRLIYYSQIVNDFQKGDIAEGYSVSREKKESFPLTVTSAQKNPTAFYLCASSIDPFGRANTGELFFGEGSRLTVL.

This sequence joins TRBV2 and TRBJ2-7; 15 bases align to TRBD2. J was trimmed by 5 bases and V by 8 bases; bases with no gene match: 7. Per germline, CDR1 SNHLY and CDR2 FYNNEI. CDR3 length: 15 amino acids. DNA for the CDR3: TGTGCCAGCTGGGGAGGACTAGCGGGAGGGGACGAGCAGTACTTC. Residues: CASWGGLAGGDEQYF.

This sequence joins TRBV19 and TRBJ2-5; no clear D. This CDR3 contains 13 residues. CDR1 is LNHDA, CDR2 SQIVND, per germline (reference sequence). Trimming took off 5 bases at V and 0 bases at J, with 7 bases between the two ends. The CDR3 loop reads CASSPLYQETQYF. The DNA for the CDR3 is TGTGCCAGTAGTCCTCTATACCAAGAGACCCAGTACTTC.

CDR3 in amino acids: CASSYGQVAGNTIYF. The CDR3 DNA reads TGTGCCAGCAGTTACGGACAGGTGGCTGGAAACACCATATATTTT. V is TRBV6-5 and J is TRBJ1-3; 7 nucleotides match TRBD1. CDR1 is MNHEY, CDR2 SVGAGI, per germline. V lost 2 bases to trimming and J lost 2 bases; unmatched junction nucleotides: 3. The CDR3 has 15 amino acids.

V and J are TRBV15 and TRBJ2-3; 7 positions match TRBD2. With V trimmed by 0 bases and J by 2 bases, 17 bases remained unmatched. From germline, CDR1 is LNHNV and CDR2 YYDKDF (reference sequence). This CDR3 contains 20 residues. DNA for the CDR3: TGTGCCACCAGCAGAGATATCGGAAGGGCTAGCGGTATAAACACAGATACGCAGTATTTT. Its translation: CATSRDIGRASGINTDTQYF.

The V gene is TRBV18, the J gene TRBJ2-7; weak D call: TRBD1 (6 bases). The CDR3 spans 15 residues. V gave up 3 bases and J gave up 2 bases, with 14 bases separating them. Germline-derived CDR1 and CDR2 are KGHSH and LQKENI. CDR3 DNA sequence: TGTGCCAGCTCACCCGGGTCACAGGGAACCTACGAGCAGTACTTC. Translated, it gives CASSPGSQGTYEQYF.

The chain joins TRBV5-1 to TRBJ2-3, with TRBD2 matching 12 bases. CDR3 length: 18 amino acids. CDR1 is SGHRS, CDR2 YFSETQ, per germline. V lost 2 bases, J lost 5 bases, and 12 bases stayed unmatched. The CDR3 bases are TGCGCCAGCAGCTTTACCCTCCGACTAGCGGGAGATGAAGATACGCAGTATTTT. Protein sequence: CASSFTLRLAGDEDTQYF.

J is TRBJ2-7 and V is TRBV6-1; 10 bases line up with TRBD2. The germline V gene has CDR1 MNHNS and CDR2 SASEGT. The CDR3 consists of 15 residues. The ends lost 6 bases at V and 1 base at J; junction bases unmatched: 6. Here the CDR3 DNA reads TGTGCCAGCAGGGGCGGACTAGCGGATTCCTACGAGCAGTACGTC. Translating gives CASRGGLADSYEQYV.

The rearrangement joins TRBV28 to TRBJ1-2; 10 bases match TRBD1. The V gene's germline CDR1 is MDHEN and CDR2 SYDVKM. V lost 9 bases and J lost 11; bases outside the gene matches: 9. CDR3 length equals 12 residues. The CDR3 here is CARRRTGGLYTF. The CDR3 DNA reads TGTGCCAGGCGAAGGACAGGGGGACTTTACACCTTC.

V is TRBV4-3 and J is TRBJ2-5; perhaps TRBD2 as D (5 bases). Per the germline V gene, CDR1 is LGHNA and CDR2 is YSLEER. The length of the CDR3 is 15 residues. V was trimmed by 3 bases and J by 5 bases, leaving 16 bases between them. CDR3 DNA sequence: TGCGCCAGCAGCCAGCTAAGGCTAGCCGGGGAGACCCAGTACTTC. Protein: CASSQLRLAGETQYF.